The 26 T cell receptor beta chains given below trace back to one sample, sequenced in a study of blood T cells in healthy people across ages. A sample-barcoded 5' primer and a J-beta primer mix were used in a second PCR of roughly 6 to 11 cycles. TCRdb re-called the 5' RACE reads through MiXCR, storing one row per CDR3 protein. The table shows fewer than 2,000,000 distinct CDR3 sequences, with about 31% occurring only once. The specimen was blood. The source is a woman between 25 and 40 years old in good health.

This clonotype has just one count. The chain is built from TRBV4-1 and TRBJ1-4; possibly TRBD1 for D (5 bases). Germline values: CDR1 MGHRA, CDR2 YSYEKL. Trimming left V 1 base short and J 1 base short, with 10 bases between. The CDR3 loop spans 16 amino acids. As DNA, the CDR3 is TGCGCCAGCAGCCAAGTTTCGAGGGGAACTAATGAAAAACTGTTTTTT. Protein: CASSQVSRGTNEKLFF.

The chain carries TRBV7-2 and TRBJ2-1, with 9 bases identical to TRBD2. V gave up 5 bases and J gave up 2 bases; unmatched junction bases: 19. The germline CDR1 and CDR2 sequences are SGHTA and FQGNSA. The CDR3 loop spans 20 amino acids. The CDR3 nucleotides read TGTGCCAGCAGCGGGGGGGCTGTTAGCGGGAGAGCCCCGACCTACAATGAGCAGTTCTTC. This sequence encodes CASSGGAVSGRAPTYNEQFF.

This clonotype has only a few counts. V is TRBV14 and J is TRBJ2-5, with TRBD2 as a possible D gene (5 bases). Trimming shortened V by 1 base and J by 6 bases, and 12 bases separated the two germline ends. CDR3 length: 14 residues. Looked up from germline, CDR1 is SGHDN and CDR2 is FVKESK. The CDR3 DNA reads TGTGCCAGCAGCCAAGCGGGTACGGGGAAGACCCAGTACTTC. Protein: CASSQAGTGKTQYF.

The chain joins TRBV20-1 to TRBJ1-1; D possibly corresponds to TRBD1 (5 bases). Trimming pared 5 bases from V and 0 bases from J, leaving 13 bases between. The CDR3 loop spans 14 amino acids. Germline V gene sequence: CDR1 DFQATT, CDR2 SNEGSKA (reference sequence). CDR3 loop: CSAGRGGLNTEAFF. The DNA of the CDR3 is TGCAGTGCTGGGAGGGGAGGACTGAACACTGAAGCTTTCTTT.

This clonotype appeared a few times. The chain employs TRBV2 and TRBJ1-1, with D maybe TRBD1 (5 bases). This CDR3 contains 14 residues. Looked up from germline, CDR1 is SNHLY and CDR2 is FYNNEI. The V end lost 7 bases, the J end lost 0 bases, and 12 bases lay between the germline ends. The CDR3 DNA reads as TGTGCCAGCATGCAGGGTACTATGAACACTGAAGCTTTCTTT. It encodes CASMQGTMNTEAFF.

The chain has TRBV5-1 and TRBJ2-3; no reliable D call. From germline, CDR1 is SGHRS and CDR2 YFSETQ. The CDR3 is made up of 16 amino acids. V gave up 5 bases and J gave up 1 base, with 17 bases separating them. CDR3 nucleotides: TGCGCCAGCAGACCGGACCCTCGCTCGGGCACAGATACGCAGTATTTT. This gives the protein CASRPDPRSGTDTQYF.

This clonotype was counted only a few times. The J gene is TRBJ1-1, the V gene TRBV20-1; unclear D gene. The germline V and J ends were trimmed by 5 bases and 3 bases, with 10 bases remaining between them. Germline CDR1 and CDR2: DFQATT and SNEGSKA (reference sequence). The CDR3 extends over 12 amino acids. This chain's CDR3 is CSAPGLHTEAFF. Written as DNA, the CDR3 is TGCAGTGCTCCCGGCCTTCACACTGAAGCTTTCTTT.

CDR3 in amino acids: CASSYSIIPGQIQFNQPQHF. CDR3 in DNA: TGTGCCAGCAGTTACTCGATAATTCCGGGACAGATTCAATTCAATCAGCCCCAGCATTTT. The chain links TRBV6-5 to TRBJ1-5, with TRBD1 matching 7 bases. In germline, CDR1 is MNHEY, CDR2 SVGAGI. There are 20 residues in the CDR3. Trimming took 0 bases from V and 3 from J; bases not matched to a gene: 17.

The chain uses TRBV6-6 and TRBJ2-2, with D maybe TRBD1 (6 bases). From germline, CDR1 is MNHNY and CDR2 SVGAGI (reference sequence). This CDR3 contains 14 residues. The V gene lost 8 bases and the J gene lost 2 bases, with 12 bases spanning the gap. The DNA of the CDR3 is TGTGCCAGCGCCCGGGACAAAAACACCGGGGAGCTGTTTTTT. Its protein product is CASARDKNTGELFF.

The chain links TRBV10-2 to TRBJ2-5; TRBD2 matches 7 bases. The J call may be in error: the DNA end matches TRBJ2-7 better. The CDR3 consists of 17 residues. CDR1 and CDR2 from the germline V gene are WSHSY and SAAADI. CDR3 loop: CASSELPREGPQYEQYF. CDR3 in DNA: TGCGCCAGCAGTGAATTGCCGAGGGAGGGCCCCCAGTACGAGCAGTACTTC.

This clonotype was seen repeatedly, ten times or more. The chain carries TRBV20-1 and TRBJ2-3; 10 bases line up with TRBD2. Germline values: CDR1 DFQATT, CDR2 SNEGSKA (reference sequence). The J segment lost 1 base and the V segment lost 0 bases, leaving 7 bases of the junction unmatched. The CDR3 is 17 amino acids. This chain's CDR3 is CSARDVRTSGRTDTQYF. The CDR3 coding sequence is TGCAGTGCTAGAGATGTCCGGACTAGCGGTCGCACAGATACGCAGTATTTT.

The gene calls are TRBV4-1 and TRBJ2-1; D possibly corresponds to TRBD1 (7 bases). V was clipped by 0 bases and J by 5 bases, with 17 bases between them. CDR1 MGHRA and CDR2 YSYEKL come from the germline V gene. The CDR3 runs 17 residues. The CDR3 loop reads CASSQDRWAGGNNEQFF. CDR3 DNA: TGCGCCAGCAGCCAAGATCGTTGGGCAGGGGGGAACAATGAGCAGTTCTTC.

This clonotype was seen a few times. The chain recombines TRBV4-1 with TRBJ1-2; 12 bases align to TRBD1. In germline, CDR1 is MGHRA, CDR2 YSYEKL. The CDR3 spans 16 residues. The ends lost 3 bases at V and 6 bases at J; junction bases unmatched: 8. CDR3 DNA: TGCGCCAGCAGCCACCGCCGGGGACAGGGGGCAGATGGCTACACCTTC. It specifies CASSHRRGQGADGYTF.

This clonotype has only a few counts. This chain links TRBV21-1 with TRBJ2-4; TRBD2 was called by the table and not checked on the DNA. The end of the DNA is better explained by TRBJ2-7, so the J call may be wrong. TRBV21-1 constitutes a pseudogene. The length of the CDR3 is 14 residues. The CDR3 region is CASSKPQGPYEQYF. In nucleotides, the CDR3 is TGTGCCAGCAGCAAACCGCAGGGCCCCTACGAGCAGTACTTC.

The rearrangement joins TRBV2 to TRBJ1-2, with D unresolved. The length of the CDR3 is 13 residues. In germline, CDR1 is SNHLY, CDR2 FYNNEI. Trimming pared 2 bases from V and 5 bases from J, leaving 9 bases between. The DNA for the CDR3 is TGTGCCAGCAGTGAACGCCTTGTTTATGGCTACACCTTC. Encoded protein: CASSERLVYGYTF.

The V call is TRBV20-1, the J call TRBJ2-1; TRBD2 matches at 10 bases. With V trimmed by 4 bases and J by 9 bases, 9 bases remained unmatched. This CDR3 region has 14 residues. The germline V gene has CDR1 DFQATT and CDR2 SNEGSKA (reference sequence). The CDR3, as DNA: TGCAGTGCTATTGGCGGTCTAGCGGGAGTTGAGCAGTTCTTC. As protein: CSAIGGLAGVEQFF.

In this sample, this clonotype turned up many times. V is TRBV7-9 and J is TRBJ2-3; D not resolved. The CDR3 covers 13 residues. CDR1 and CDR2 from the germline V gene are SEHNR and FQNEAQ (reference sequence). V was clipped by 6 bases and J by 0 bases, with 7 bases between them. The CDR3 bases are TGTGCCAGCAGGACGGCTAGCACAGATACGCAGTATTTT. Protein sequence: CASRTASTDTQYF.

The V gene is TRBV20-1, the J gene TRBJ2-3; D gene uncertain. Germline CDR1 and CDR2: DFQATT and SNEGSKA (reference sequence). This CDR3 comprises 15 residues. V lost 7 bases and J 2 bases, leaving 19 bases between the germline ends. The CDR3 region has the DNA TGCAGTGGCCCCGACGGCAGACGAATCACAGATACGCAGTATTTT. The encoded protein is CSGPDGRRITDTQYF.

The CDR3 loop is CSAREVSTAEAFF. CDR3 coding DNA: TGCAGTGCTAGAGAGGTCAGTACAGCTGAAGCTTTCTTT. This sequence joins TRBV20-1 and TRBJ1-1; the D is unclear. CDR3 length: 13 amino acids. The germline V gene encodes CDR1 DFQATT and CDR2 SNEGSKA (reference sequence). The V end lost 0 bases, the J end lost 6 bases, and 11 bases lay between the germline ends.

This clonotype was counted many times. Germline is not matched at one junction end, which may reflect a read error. This sequence joins TRBV27 and TRBJ2-7, with 12 bases that match TRBD2. The CDR3 runs 15 residues. Germline loops: CDR1 MNHEY, CDR2 SMNVEV (reference sequence). The CDR3 here is CASSPLAGGPYEQYF. The CDR3 DNA follows: TGCGCCAGCAGCCCCCTAGCGGGAGGGCCCTACGAGCAGTACTTC.

Only a few counts were recorded for this clonotype. This chain links TRBV4-1 with TRBJ2-1; TRBD2 agrees at 14 bases. This CDR3 has 17 amino acids. CDR1 MGHRA and CDR2 YSYEKL come from the germline V gene. The J segment lost 10 bases and the V segment lost 8 bases, leaving 16 bases of the junction unmatched. The CDR3 spells CASAAQWTSGGKREQFF. CDR3 sequence (DNA): TGCGCCAGCGCCGCGCAATGGACTAGCGGGGGGAAACGAGAGCAGTTCTTC.

CDR3 coding DNA: TGTGCCAGCAGGGCGGGGGGGGTCACAGCTAACTATGGCTACACCTTC. Translation: CASRAGGVTANYGYTF. V usage is TRBV25-1 and J usage is TRBJ1-2; D perhaps matches TRBD1 (5 bases). Trimming left V 6 bases short and J 0 bases short, with 17 bases between. Germline CDR1 reads MGHDK; CDR2 reads SYGVNS. The CDR3 is 16 residues long.

The J gene is TRBJ2-1, the V gene TRBV20-1, with TRBD1 identical over 8 bases. The V segment lost 3 bases and the J segment 2 bases; nucleotides outside the gene matches: 6. Germline V gene data show CDR1 as DFQATT and CDR2 as SNEGSKA (reference sequence). CDR3 length: 15 residues. DNA of the CDR3: TGCAGTGCTAGGGCCGGGACAGGAGCCTACAATGAGCAGTTCTTC. As protein: CSARAGTGAYNEQFF.

V and J are TRBV20-1 and TRBJ2-1; a possible D gene is TRBD2 (6 bases). V dropped 5 bases and J dropped 6 bases, with 14 bases sitting between them. This CDR3 has 13 residues. CDR1 is DFQATT, CDR2 SNEGSKA, per germline (reference sequence). The CDR3: CSASQRRGNEQFF. As DNA, the CDR3 is TGCAGTGCTTCCCAGAGGCGGGGCAATGAGCAGTTCTTC.

The rearrangement uses TRBV7-9 and TRBJ2-3; D unclear. V lost 0 bases, J lost 2 bases, and 9 bases lay in between. The CDR3 totals 15 residues. Germline CDR1 and CDR2: SEHNR and FQNEAQ (reference sequence). The CDR3 is CASSLARRTTDTQYF. The CDR3 nucleotides read TGTGCCAGCAGCTTAGCGCGGCGGACCACAGATACGCAGTATTTT.

This clonotype has a count of ten or more. This chain uses TRBV20-1 with TRBJ2-5; D unclear. V lost 6 bases to trimming and J lost 2 bases, with 10 bases between them. Per germline, CDR1 DFQATT and CDR2 SNEGSKA (reference sequence). The CDR3 is 12 residues long. The CDR3 region has the DNA TGCAGTGCCTCCATGAGTCAAGAGACCCAGTACTTC. It translates to CSASMSQETQYF.